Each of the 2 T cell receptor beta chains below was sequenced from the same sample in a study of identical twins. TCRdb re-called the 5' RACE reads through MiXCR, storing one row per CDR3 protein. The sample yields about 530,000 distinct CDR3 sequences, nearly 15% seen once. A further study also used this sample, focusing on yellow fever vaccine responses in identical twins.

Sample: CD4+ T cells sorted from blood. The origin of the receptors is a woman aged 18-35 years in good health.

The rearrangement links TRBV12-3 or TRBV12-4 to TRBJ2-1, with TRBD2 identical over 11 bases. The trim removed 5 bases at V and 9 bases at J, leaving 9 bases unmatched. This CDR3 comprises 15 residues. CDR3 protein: CASSDPSGRRAEQFF. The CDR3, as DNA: TGTGCCAGCAGTGATCCTAGCGGGAGGCGCGCTGAGCAGTTCTTC.

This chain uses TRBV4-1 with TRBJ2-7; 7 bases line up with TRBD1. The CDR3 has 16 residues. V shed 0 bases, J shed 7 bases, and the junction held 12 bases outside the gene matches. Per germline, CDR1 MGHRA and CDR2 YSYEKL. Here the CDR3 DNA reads TGCGCCAGCAGCCAAGAAATTGGGACAGCCTACCCGGAGCAGTACTTC. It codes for CASSQEIGTAYPEQYF.